This T cell receptor (beta chain) was obtained from a study of a mutant IDH1 vaccine in newly diagnosed glioma. Time point meaning: week 11, during vaccination. Doses comprised 300 ug of mutant IDH1 20-mer peptide each, plus topical imiquimod. Only in-frame clones appear in the TCRdb table, and some are missing; sequencing was by immunoSEQ multiplex PCR. The sample comprises tens of thousands of clones, 70% to 85% of which are singletons, and approximately 8% rests with the top ten. V lost 5 bases and J lost 12, with 17 bases in between. Germline V gene data show CDR1 as SQVTM and CDR2 as ANQGSEA. The CDR3 covers 13 residues. Turning to this clone: Its target is not known.

This chain joins TRBV29-1 and TRBJ1-6; unclear D gene. This material consisted of PBMCs, taken from a glioma patient whose treatment included an IDH1 peptide vaccine. This clonotype was sampled from a middle-aged man with glioma. CDR3 sequence reads: CSVTETPGKPLHF. The CDR3 bases are TGCAGCGTTACCGAAACTCCCGGTAAACCCCTCCACTTT.